This TCR beta chain was captured in a study of shared clonotypes between healthy human individuals. The study's findings and limits: Clonotype sharing among the donors was expected to vary with sequencing depth.

CDR3 length equals 15 residues. Germline loops: CDR1 SNHLY, CDR2 FYNNEI. V was trimmed by 6 bases and J by 4 bases, leaving 19 bases between them. Deep was the level at which the assay was run. The authors' processing: ImmunoSEQ output lacked quality scores and full-length reads, limiting matched filtering. Sequenced by immunoSEQ multiplex PCR; TCRdb stores in-frame clones only, minus some. The D gene and trimming were derived from the DNA, and the V and J assignments and clone size from that table. Here the sample spans approximately 2.1 million clones, 85% to 95% being singletons. The split of CD4+ cells yielded CD45RA+ naive and CD45RA-negative memory subsets. About this clone itself: Its cognate antigen is unknown.

The chain employs TRBV2 and TRBJ2-7, with TRBD2 as a possible D gene (6 bases). This sequence was found in a man aged 18 to 29 in good health. Some clones in this sample may be carry-over from other donors' samples. Sequencing was done on a sample of naive CD4+ T cells from PBMCs. The subset was: CD45RA+ positively selected. Written as DNA, the CDR3 is TGTGCCAGCAGGGTGGGACTTTCGATGCATTACGAGCAGTACTTC. This encodes CASRVGLSMHYEQYF.